This paragraph reports one T cell receptor beta chain. The antigen is undetermined. The sample is drawn from a study of shared clonotypes between healthy human individuals. Study-level findings and limits: Rarefaction demonstrated incomplete sorted-subset sequencing despite large depth.

Positive CCR7 selection of CD45RO-negative cells yielded the naive CD8 cells, and terminally differentiated effector memory CD45RA+ cells were excluded. Germline-derived CDR1 and CDR2 are SNHLY and FYNNEI. The CDR3 consists of 14 residues. The V end was cut by 3 bases, the J end by 7 bases, with 16 bases between. Generated by immunoSEQ multiplex PCR, the TCRdb table keeps only in-frame clones and is missing some. The table has roughly 590,000 clones, about 95% seen once; the top ten hold 0.09% to 0.13%. Sequencing input: naive CD8+ T cells sorted from blood. The genes are TRBV2 and TRBJ2-7; perhaps D is TRBD1 or TRBD2 (5 bases each). The source of this sequence is a woman aged 25 to 39 in good health. CDR3 residues: CASSDGLRGGEQYF. DNA of the CDR3: TGTGCCAGCAGTGACGGCCTGAGGGGTGGGGAGCAGTACTTC.